A single sample is the source of the 29 T cell receptor beta chains below, sequenced in a study of T cells in Graves' hyperthyroidism and ophthalmopathy. Authors of the study amplified TCR beta CDR3 regions from RNA transcripts. An initial round of RT-PCR targeting the TCR CDR3 relied on the HTBI primer set. One entry per CDR3 protein results from TCRdb running MiXCR on the multiplex PCR reads. The repertoire includes under 200,000 distinct CDR3 sequences, about 9.4% of them detected once, and roughly 23% sits in the top ten. What was sequenced was blood. These TCRs come from a woman younger than 35 with Graves' hyperthyroidism that later progressed to Graves' ophthalmopathy.

A word on this clonotype: A much larger clonotype is one base distant, so this may be a read error. This chain uses TRBV10-1 with TRBJ2-7, with TRBD2 matching over 7 bases. The germline CDR1 and CDR2 sequences are WNHNN and SYGVQD (reference sequence). The J segment lost 0 bases and the V segment lost 0 bases, leaving 2 bases of the junction unmatched. The CDR3 is 15 residues long. CDR3 loop: CASSESGGNSYEQYF. The CDR3 DNA sequence: TGCGCCAGCAGTGAGTCCGGGGGGAACTCCTACGAGCAGTACTTC.

Notes on this clonotype: A read error may be the cause here, since a much bigger clone is one base away. The V gene is TRBV12-3 or TRBV12-4, the J gene TRBJ1-6; D is unclear. V shed 6 bases and J shed 4 bases, with 10 bases lying between them. The CDR3 runs 14 residues. The CDR3 reads CASSAILYNSPLHF. CDR3 sequence (DNA): TGTGCCAGCAGCGCAATATTGTATAATTCACCCCTCCACTTT.

This clonotype has ten or more counts. The gene calls are TRBV28 and TRBJ1-4; tentative D call: TRBD1 (5 bases). Germline-derived CDR1 and CDR2 are MDHEN and SYDVKM. The CDR3 sequence is 15 residues long. The V and J ends lost 5 bases and 3 bases respectively, with 13 bases between them. CDR3 residues: CASSKWGASNEKLFF. The CDR3 DNA reads TGTGCCAGCAGTAAGTGGGGCGCGTCTAATGAAAAACTGTTTTTT. The entire variable domain, with the rest obtained from reference TRBV28 and TRBJ1-4, is as follows: DVKVTQSSRYLVKRTGEKVFLECVQDMDHENMFWYRQDPGLGLRLIYFSYDVKMKEKGDIPEGYSVSREKKERFSLILESASTNQTSMYLCASSKWGASNEKLFFGSGTQLSVL.

This clonotype was picked up many times. CDR3 sequence reads: CASRHEGYEQFF. Here the CDR3 DNA reads TGTGCCAGCCGCCACGAGGGATATGAGCAGTTCTTC. The chain joins TRBV11-3 to TRBJ2-1; D is perhaps TRBD2 (5 bases). V lost 8 bases and J lost 8, with 13 bases in between. This CDR3 is built from 12 residues. CDR1 and CDR2 from the germline V gene are SGHNT and YENEEA. The full variable domain, completed using reference TRBV11-3 and TRBJ2-1, is EAGVVQSPRYKIIEKKQPVAFWCNPISGHNTLYWYLQNLGQGPELLIRYENEEAVDDSQLPKDRFSAERLKGVDSTLKIQPAELGDSAVYLCASRHEGYEQFFGPGTRLTVL.

In this sample, this clonotype turned up many times. The rearrangement joins TRBV28 to TRBJ2-5; TRBD2 might be the D (6 bases). Germline assignment: CDR1 MDHEN and CDR2 SYDVKM. The V end lost 9 bases, the J end lost 7 bases, and 15 bases lay between the germline ends. CDR3 length: 12 amino acids. The chain's CDR3 is CASGALGGTQYF. The CDR3 DNA reads TGTGCCAGTGGGGCCTTGGGGGGGACCCAGTACTTC.

This clonotype was picked up a small number of times. This chain joins TRBV3-1 and TRBJ1-6, with D possibly being TRBD1 (5 bases). The CDR3 contains 14 residues. Trimming left V 3 bases short and J 9 bases short, with 12 bases between. CDR1 is LGHDT, CDR2 YNNKEL, per germline (reference sequence). CDR3 amino acids: CASSQVQGSSPLHF. The DNA of the CDR3 is TGTGCCAGCAGCCAGGTCCAGGGAAGTTCACCCCTCCACTTT.

This clonotype was detected ten times or more. This chain joins TRBV29-1 and TRBJ2-7, with D possibly matching TRBD1 (6 bases). The CDR3 length is 13 residues. Germline assignment: CDR1 SQVTM and CDR2 ANQGSEA. V was clipped by 2 bases and J by 0 bases, with 8 bases between them. The CDR3 coding sequence is TGCAGCGTTGAACGGGACAACTCCTACGAGCAGTACTTC. This sequence encodes CSVERDNSYEQYF.

About this clonotype itself: A much larger clone lies a single base off, so this may be a read error. The chain uses TRBV6-4 and TRBJ2-2, with TRBD2 matching over 9 bases. CDR3 length equals 19 residues. CDR1 and CDR2 (germline): MRHNA, SNTAGT. CDR3 protein: CASSDGQRGVRPNTGELSF. DNA of the CDR3: TGTGCCAGCAGTGATGGCCAGCGGGGGGTTAGGCCGAACACCGGGGAGCTGTCTTTT.

This clonotype was counted many times. The chain has TRBV12-3 or TRBV12-4 and TRBJ2-3; D not certain. This CDR3 region has 12 residues. Trimming stripped 3 bases from V and 6 bases from J, with 7 bases between. CDR3 nucleotides: TGTGCCAGCAGTTTTGCCGACGATACGCAGTATTTT. As protein: CASSFADDTQYF.

This clonotype was detected a few times. The chain is built from TRBV6-5 and TRBJ2-7; weak D call: TRBD1 (6 bases). V dropped 0 bases and J dropped 0 bases, with 9 bases sitting between them. Germline V gene data show CDR1 as MNHEY and CDR2 as SVGAGI. The CDR3 spans 15 residues. In DNA form, the CDR3 reads TGTGCCAGCAGTTACTCTGGACAGAGCTCCTACGAGCAGTACTTC. It yields the protein CASSYSGQSSYEQYF.

V gene TRBV10-3 combines with J gene TRBJ2-1; no clear D gene. V was pared by 0 bases and J by 6 bases, with 6 bases between. CDR1 is ENHRY, CDR2 SYGVKD, per germline. The CDR3 has 13 amino acids. The CDR3, as DNA: TGTGCCATCAGTGAGTCAGCCCGCAATGAGCAGTTCTTC. Translating it yields CAISESARNEQFF.

In its sample, this clonotype was seen a few times. This sequence joins TRBV4-1 and TRBJ1-4, with D perhaps TRBD1 (6 bases). Trimming pared 0 bases from V and 0 bases from J, leaving 11 bases between. The CDR3 has 17 residues. Looked up from germline, CDR1 is MGHRA and CDR2 is YSYEKL. In DNA, the CDR3 is TGCGCCAGCAGCCAAGAAGACAGGAGTACAACTAATGAAAAACTGTTTTTT. Protein sequence: CASSQEDRSTTNEKLFF.

The table lists this clonotype with many counts. V is TRBV6-1 and J is TRBJ2-7; 11 bases match TRBD1. J lost 2 bases, V lost 6 bases, and 12 bases had no gene match. This CDR3 contains 17 residues. From germline, CDR1 is MNHNS and CDR2 SASEGT. The CDR3 sequence is CASRQEGQGVRTYEQYF. The CDR3, as DNA: TGTGCCAGCAGGCAAGAGGGACAGGGGGTACGCACCTACGAGCAGTACTTC.

This clonotype was seen repeatedly, ten times or more. The chain recombines TRBV27 with TRBJ1-2; TRBD1 aligns across 7 bases. This CDR3 contains 16 residues. The junction had 17 bases not matched to a gene; V was cut back by 5 bases and J by 8 bases. From germline, CDR1 is MNHEY and CDR2 SMNVEV (reference sequence). This CDR3 is CASSPHALQGLEGYTF. The CDR3 nucleotides read TGTGCCAGCAGTCCACACGCCCTACAGGGGCTGGAAGGCTACACCTTC.

This clonotype was counted ten times or more. The chain employs TRBV30 and TRBJ1-4; D is unclear. Germline V gene data show CDR1 as GTSNPN and CDR2 as SVGIG (reference sequence). The CDR3 spans 13 residues. The V end lost 1 base, the J end lost 5 bases, and 8 bases lay between the germline ends. The CDR3 coding sequence is TGTGCCTGGAGTGGTGGGAAGAATGAAAAACTGTTTTTT. As protein: CAWSGGKNEKLFF.

This clonotype turned up a few times. The chain is built from TRBV10-3 and TRBJ2-4; 8 bases are shared with TRBD2. The germline gives CDR1 ENHRY, CDR2 SYGVKD. CDR3 size: 14 residues. V was clipped by 6 bases and J by 4 bases; unmatched bases: 5. The CDR3 sequence: CAISGGGEKNIQYF. Written as DNA, the CDR3 is TGTGCCATCAGCGGGGGGGGAGAAAAAAACATTCAGTACTTC.

In its sample, this clonotype was seen many times. The chain recombines TRBV3-1 with TRBJ2-7, with unresolved D. Trimming shortened V by 4 bases and J by 3 bases, and 4 bases separated the two germline ends. The CDR3 totals 11 residues. CDR1 is LGHDT, CDR2 YNNKEL, per germline (reference sequence). CDR3 DNA: TGTGCCAGCAGCCGGAACTACGAGCAGTACTTC. This codes for CASSRNYEQYF.

The chain uses TRBV5-8 and TRBJ1-5; D remains ambiguous. Germline V gene data show CDR1 as SGHTS and CDR2 as YDEGEE. The CDR3 has 14 amino acids. V gave up 1 base and J gave up 3 bases, with 8 bases separating them. The CDR3 loop reads CASSLFGNNQPQHF. Written as DNA, the CDR3 is TGTGCCAGCAGCTTGTTCGGGAACAATCAGCCCCAGCATTTT.

This clonotype was recorded only once. The germline gene is not matched at one end of the junction; a read error may be the cause. The CDR3 here is CASSFSVKETQYF. The CDR3, as DNA: TGTGCTAGCAGCTTTAGCGTAAAAGAGACCCAGTACTTC. The chain couples TRBV7-3 to TRBJ2-5; possible D gene TRBD2, 5 bases. Germline CDR1 SGHTA, CDR2 FQGTGA. The CDR3 covers 13 residues.

This chain links TRBV18 with TRBJ2-3; TRBD2 might be the D (6 bases). V lost 3 bases and J lost 5, with 6 bases in between. The V gene's germline CDR1 is KGHSH and CDR2 LQKENI. The CDR3 runs 12 residues. The CDR3 reads CASSPRGDTQYF. Here the CDR3 DNA reads TGTGCCAGCTCACCGCGGGGAGATACGCAGTATTTT.

The chain recombines TRBV19 with TRBJ1-5; a weak D match, TRBD1 (6 bases). Trimming left V 5 bases short and J 0 bases short, with 14 bases between. Germline assignment: CDR1 LNHDA and CDR2 SQIVND (reference sequence). There are 16 residues in the CDR3. CDR3 protein: CASSPQGTYSNQPQHF. The DNA of the CDR3 is TGTGCCAGTAGTCCACAGGGTACCTATAGCAATCAGCCCCAGCATTTT.

Many counts were recorded for this clonotype. V and J are TRBV28 and TRBJ1-3, with D uncertain. The CDR3 length is 15 residues. Germline lookup yields CDR1 MDHEN and CDR2 SYDVKM. V was cut by 3 bases and J by 4 bases, with 13 bases left in between. CDR3: CASSLIGSAGNTIYF. In DNA form, the CDR3 reads TGTGCCAGCAGTTTGATAGGCTCTGCGGGAAACACCATATATTTT.

The chain has TRBV7-2 and TRBJ1-4, with a tentative D call TRBD1 (6 bases). The CDR3 has 14 amino acids. CDR1 is SGHTA and CDR2 is FQGNSA in the germline V gene. The V and J ends lost 2 bases and 7 bases respectively, with 11 bases between them. CDR3: CASSLLAGVEKLFF. The CDR3, as DNA: TGTGCCAGCAGCTTATTGGCAGGGGTTGAAAAACTGTTTTTT.

About this clonotype: This may be a read error, as it is one base from a much larger clone. V is TRBV3-1 and J is TRBJ1-1; possible D gene TRBD1, 6 bases. V was trimmed by 5 bases and J by 0 bases, leaving 13 bases between them. This CDR3 has 15 amino acids. Germline V gene lookup returns CDR1 LGHDT and CDR2 YNNKEL (reference sequence). CDR3 bases: TGTGCCAGCAGCTCGATGGGGGGCATGAACACTGAAGCTTTCTTT. Translated: CASSSMGGMNTEAFF.

At least ten counts were recorded for this clonotype. J is TRBJ1-1 and V is TRBV27, with D perhaps TRBD1 (5 bases). The CDR3 loop spans 17 amino acids. V lost 5 bases to trimming and J lost 1 base, with 20 bases between them. Germline V gives CDR1 MNHEY, CDR2 SMNVEV (reference sequence). Written as DNA, the CDR3 is TGTGCCAGCAGTAGGGACGTAGGCCGAGGGACGAACACTGAAGCTTTCTTT. Translated: CASSRDVGRGTNTEAFF.

In this sample, this clonotype turned up many times. This chain uses TRBV13 with TRBJ2-1, with TRBD2 matching 9 bases. J lost 8 bases, V lost 2 bases, and 7 bases had no gene match. CDR3 length: 15 amino acids. CDR1 and CDR2 (germline): PRHDT, FYEKMQ (reference sequence). DNA for the CDR3: TGTGCCAGCAGCTTAATAGCGGGAGAAGTTCATGAGCAGTTCTTC. Translating it yields CASSLIAGEVHEQFF.

This clonotype was detected many times. The V and J genes are TRBV19 and TRBJ1-5, with D tentatively TRBD1 (6 bases). The CDR3 extends over 13 amino acids. The V gene lost 5 bases and the J gene lost 6 bases, with 11 bases spanning the gap. CDR1 LNHDA and CDR2 SQIVND come from the germline V gene (reference sequence). The CDR3: CASSSGDFQPQHF. CDR3 nucleotide sequence: TGTGCCAGTAGTTCAGGGGATTTTCAGCCCCAGCATTTT.

This clonotype came up many times. In DNA form, the CDR3 reads TGCAGCGCCTTGGACGCAGGCAAAATTGAGCAGTTCTTC. Its translation: CSALDAGKIEQFF. The V call is TRBV29-1, the J call TRBJ2-1; no clear D. CDR3 length: 13 residues. V was clipped by 7 bases and J by 9 bases, with 19 bases between them. Germline values: CDR1 SQVTM, CDR2 ANQGSEA.

This clonotype was detected ten times or more. The chain uses TRBV11-2 and TRBJ2-3; 9 bases line up with TRBD1. Trimming took 4 bases from V and 0 from J; bases not matched to a gene: 5. From germline, CDR1 is SGHAT and CDR2 FQNNGV. The CDR3 length is 16 residues. The CDR3 sequence: CASSYRDRVSTDTQYF. In DNA, the CDR3 is TGTGCCAGCAGCTATAGGGACAGGGTCAGCACAGATACGCAGTATTTT.